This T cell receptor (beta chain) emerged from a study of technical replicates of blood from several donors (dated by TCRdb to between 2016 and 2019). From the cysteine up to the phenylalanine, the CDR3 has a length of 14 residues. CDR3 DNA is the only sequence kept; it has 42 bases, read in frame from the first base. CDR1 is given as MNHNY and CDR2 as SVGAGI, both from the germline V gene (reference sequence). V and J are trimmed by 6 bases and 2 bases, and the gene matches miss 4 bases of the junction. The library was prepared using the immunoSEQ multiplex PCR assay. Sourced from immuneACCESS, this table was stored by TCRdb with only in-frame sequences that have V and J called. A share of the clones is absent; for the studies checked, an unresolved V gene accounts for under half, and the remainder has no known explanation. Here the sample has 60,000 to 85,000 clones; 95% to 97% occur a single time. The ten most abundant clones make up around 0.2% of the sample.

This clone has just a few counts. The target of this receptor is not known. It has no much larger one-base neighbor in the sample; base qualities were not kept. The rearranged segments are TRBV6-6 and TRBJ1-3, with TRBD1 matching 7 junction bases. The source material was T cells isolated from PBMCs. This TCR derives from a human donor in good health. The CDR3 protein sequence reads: CASSTDRAGNTIYF. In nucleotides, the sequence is TGTGCCAGCAGCACAGACAGGGCTGGAAACACCATATATTTT.